What follows describes a single T cell receptor (beta chain). This sample is drawn from a study of T cell responses to AZD1222 COVID-19 vaccine. Clones were read by immunoSEQ multiplex PCR, and TCRdb kept only the in-frame ones, dropping some. The sample includes 190,000 or so clones, more than 70% seen only once; the top ten take roughly 26%. Recipients boosted at about 4 weeks or about 12 weeks are pooled. This specimen consisted of peripheral blood, obtained 28 days after the second AZD1222 dose. The receptor's source is an adult who received the AZD1222 COVID-19 vaccine.

CDR3: CASSGDSRNQPQHF. The CDR3, as DNA: TGTGCCAGCAGCGGGGACAGCCGCAATCAGCCCCAGCATTTT. The J gene is TRBJ1-5, the V gene TRBV5-5; 7 bases map to TRBD1. J lost 2 bases, V lost 4 bases, and 3 bases had no gene match. CDR1 and CDR2 (germline): SGHKS, YYEKEE (reference sequence). This CDR3 is built from 14 residues.